The 11 T cell receptor beta chains below come from one sample, sequenced in a study of radiation and T cells in renal cell carcinoma. TCRdb's table, derived via immunoSEQ multiplex PCR, lists solely in-frame clones and lacks some. Of around 94,000 clones in the sample, approximately 86% were seen once. Regarding time point: blood 4 weeks post-SBRT, at nephrectomy. As for treatment: 15 Gy SBRT to primary tumor, nephrectomy 4 weeks later. The source was blood, collected from a patient whose treatment included radiotherapy and nephrectomy. These receptors were taken from a man aged 45-65 years with renal cell carcinoma.

The chain recombines TRBV14 with TRBJ2-7, with TRBD2 identical over 8 bases. The CDR3 loop spans 14 amino acids. V shed 4 bases and J 6 bases; nucleotides not matched to a gene: 8. Germline lookup yields CDR1 SGHDN and CDR2 FVKESK. The CDR3 here is CASSPAGTRGEQYF. DNA of the CDR3: TGTGCCAGCAGCCCCGCCGGGACTAGAGGCGAGCAGTACTTC.

Only one count was recorded for this clone. This sequence joins TRBV7-6 and TRBJ2-7; 7 nucleotides match TRBD1. The CDR3 extends over 17 amino acids. Germline trimming cut 4 bases from V and 3 bases from J; bases unmatched to any gene: 15. The germline V gene encodes CDR1 SGHVS and CDR2 FNYEAQ. The CDR3 is CASSSGWDRKLDYEQYF. As DNA, the CDR3 is TGTGCCAGCAGCTCGGGATGGGACAGAAAACTAGACTACGAGCAGTACTTC.

This chain connects TRBV28 to TRBJ2-7; 7 nucleotides agree with TRBD1. Germline assignment: CDR1 MDHEN and CDR2 SYDVKM. This CDR3 is 14 amino acids long. The V and J ends lost 6 bases and 2 bases, in that order; junction bases with no gene match: 7. The CDR3, as DNA: TGTGCCAGCAGCCTAGGGACAGAGGCCTACGAGCAGTACTTC. Translating gives CASSLGTEAYEQYF.

V and J are TRBV20-1 and TRBJ2-1, with no clear D. This CDR3 region has 10 residues. CDR1 is DFQATT, CDR2 SNEGSKA, per germline (reference sequence). Trimming cost V 3 bases and J 5 bases, with 2 bases left between them. The CDR3 coding sequence is TGCAGTGCTAGCAACAATGAGCAGTTCTTC. The encoded protein is CSASNNEQFF.

V gene TRBV19 combines with J gene TRBJ1-6; D gene uncertain. Trimming took 5 bases from V and 8 from J, leaving 7 bases between them. This CDR3 is 12 amino acids long. Germline V gene data show CDR1 as LNHDA and CDR2 as SQIVND (reference sequence). The CDR3 region is CASSRHYSPLHF. The CDR3 DNA sequence: TGTGCCAGTAGTCGCCACTATTCACCCCTCCACTTT.

The chain carries TRBV5-4 and TRBJ2-3; 7 bases map to TRBD1. Germline V gene sequence: CDR1 SGHNT, CDR2 YYREEE (reference sequence). The CDR3 totals 18 residues. Trimming at V came to 0 bases and at J to 1 base, leaving 11 bases not matched to a gene. CDR3 DNA sequence: TGTGCCAGCAGCTTGGGGTCTTTACAGGGGTACCGCACAGATACGCAGTATTTT. Its translation: CASSLGSLQGYRTDTQYF. Looking up the rest from reference TRBV5-4 and TRBJ2-3 gives the full variable domain: ETGVTQSPTHLIKTRGQQVTLRCSSQSGHNTVSWYQQALGQGPQFIFQYYREEENGRGNFPPRFSGLQFPNYSSELNVNALELDDSALYLCASSLGSLQGYRTDTQYFGPGTRLTVL.

V gene TRBV7-2 combines with J gene TRBJ1-1; D gene uncertain. V gave up 5 bases and J gave up 2 bases, with 9 bases separating them. The germline CDR1 and CDR2 sequences are SGHTA and FQGNSA. The CDR3 is 13 amino acids. The CDR3 region is CASSDRENTEAFF. The CDR3 DNA reads TGTGCCAGCAGCGACCGGGAAAACACTGAAGCTTTCTTT. Filled out from reference TRBV7-2 and TRBJ1-1, the complete variable domain reads GAGVSQSPSNKVTEKGKDVELRCDPISGHTALYWYRQSLGQGLEFLIYFQGNSAPDKSGLPSDRFSAERTGGSVSTLTIQRTQQEDSAVYLCASSDRENTEAFFGQGTRLTVV.

This chain's CDR3 is CAWRVAGSGNTIYF. CDR3 coding DNA: TGTGCCTGGAGAGTCGCGGGCTCTGGAAACACCATATATTTT. The chain has TRBV30 and TRBJ1-3; D call uncertain. Deletions cut 3 bases from V and 0 bases from J, with 9 bases between. From germline, CDR1 is GTSNPN and CDR2 SVGIG (reference sequence). The CDR3 loop spans 14 amino acids.

The chain uses TRBV2 and TRBJ2-7; weak D call: TRBD2 (6 bases). Trimming cost V 6 bases and J 2 bases, with 17 bases left between them. Germline V gene data show CDR1 as SNHLY and CDR2 as FYNNEI. The CDR3 consists of 15 residues. CDR3: CASSPTGVRAYEQYF. The CDR3 coding sequence is TGTGCCAGCAGCCCGACGGGGGTCAGGGCCTACGAGCAGTACTTC.

The rearrangement links TRBV6-5 to TRBJ2-3; a possible D gene is TRBD1 (5 bases). The germline gives CDR1 MNHEY, CDR2 SVGAGI. Deletions cut 4 bases from V and 4 bases from J, with 12 bases between. The length of the CDR3 is 14 residues. The CDR3 region is CASSSWGPADTQYF. CDR3 bases: TGTGCCAGCAGTTCCTGGGGCCCGGCAGATACGCAGTATTTT.

This clone has only a few counts. CDR3 bases: TGTGCCACCGGACAGGGGTCTGGAAACACCATATATTTT. It is translated as CATGQGSGNTIYF. The V call is TRBV15, the J call TRBJ1-3; TRBD1 agrees at 9 bases. Trimming cost V 8 bases and J 1 base; bases outside gene matches: 0. The CDR3 is made up of 13 amino acids. CDR1 and CDR2 from the germline V gene are LNHNV and YYDKDF (reference sequence).